These 22 T cell receptor beta chains came from one sample sequenced in a study of cytomegalovirus exposure and HLA in healthy donors. The PCR contained 60 Vbeta and 13 Jbeta primers. Libraries were prepared by immunoSEQ multiplex PCR; TCRdb keeps only in-frame clonotypes and omits some of them. The sample has approximately 86,000 clones, just over 70% seen once; the top ten hold approximately 8.2%. Sequenced input: PBMCs. These receptors were taken from a man aged 55 to 70 in good health and CMV-seronegative.

The CDR3 nucleotides are TGTGCCAGCAGTTACCTCGGTTTAGAGCAGTACTTC. Protein: CASSYLGLEQYF. The chain combines TRBV6-5 with TRBJ2-7; D call uncertain. Trimming shortened V by 2 bases and J by 7 bases, and 9 bases separated the two germline ends. Germline loops: CDR1 MNHEY, CDR2 SVGAGI. The CDR3 spans 12 residues.

In this sample, this clone turned up a few times. The rearrangement links TRBV6-5 to TRBJ2-7; tentative D call: TRBD2 (5 bases). The CDR3 spans 13 residues. Trimming took 6 bases from V and 7 from J, leaving 16 bases between them. Germline V gives CDR1 MNHEY, CDR2 SVGAGI. The CDR3 DNA is TGTGCCAGCAGCCCCCACAAGAGGGTTGAGCAGTACTTC. It translates to CASSPHKRVEQYF.

The chain links TRBV7-2 to TRBJ2-2, with D unclear. CDR3 length: 12 residues. The germline V gene has CDR1 SGHTA and CDR2 FQGNSA. Trimming removed 4 bases at V and 4 bases at J, with 4 bases between. The CDR3 is CASSSSTGELFF. The CDR3 DNA reads TGTGCCAGCAGCTCGAGCACCGGGGAGCTGTTTTTT. The whole variable domain, remainder taken from reference TRBV7-2 and TRBJ2-2, is GAGVSQSPSNKVTEKGKDVELRCDPISGHTALYWYRQSLGQGLEFLIYFQGNSAPDKSGLPSDRFSAERTGGSVSTLTIQRTQQEDSAVYLCASSSSTGELFFGEGSRLTVL.

J is TRBJ1-5 and V is TRBV6-5; no clear D. Trimming cost V 4 bases and J 0 bases, with 7 bases left between them. CDR3 length: 14 amino acids. Germline values: CDR1 MNHEY, CDR2 SVGAGI. CDR3: CASSSTYSNQPQHF. The CDR3 DNA reads as TGTGCCAGCAGTTCCACCTATAGCAATCAGCCCCAGCATTTT.

The rearrangement uses TRBV4-1 and TRBJ1-6, with D hard to call. V lost 6 bases, J lost 10 bases, and 19 bases lay in between. This CDR3 is 15 amino acids long. The germline gives CDR1 MGHRA, CDR2 YSYEKL. The CDR3 here is CASSHPTERYSPLHF. The CDR3 DNA reads TGCGCCAGCAGTCACCCTACAGAAAGATACTCACCCCTCCACTTT.

The chain joins TRBV19 to TRBJ2-7; D is unresolved. CDR1 is LNHDA and CDR2 is SQIVND in the germline V gene (reference sequence). With 5 bases removed from V and 2 bases from J, the gap between germline ends came to 13 bases. The CDR3 spans 14 residues. The CDR3 DNA reads as TGTGCCAGTAGTGGCAGGCACGCAACCTACGAGCAGTACTTC. Translating gives CASSGRHATYEQYF.

This clone has only a few counts. The gene calls are TRBV5-4 and TRBJ2-1; 10 bases align to TRBD2. From germline, CDR1 is SGHNT and CDR2 YYREEE (reference sequence). With V trimmed by 2 bases and J by 9 bases, 8 bases remained unmatched. The CDR3 has 15 residues. The CDR3 DNA reads TGTGCCAGCAGCTTCAGAAGCGGGAGGGCCGGTGAGCAGTTCTTC. The encoded protein is CASSFRSGRAGEQFF.

This chain connects TRBV6-1 to TRBJ2-3; TRBD1 aligns across 10 bases. Germline CDR1 is MNHNS and CDR2 is SASEGT. CDR3 length: 15 residues. The CDR3 DNA is TGTGCAACTCTCCCACAGGGACAGGGGTCAGATACGCAGTATTTT. As protein: CATLPQGQGSDTQYF.

The chain employs TRBV7-8 and TRBJ1-6, with unresolved D. V was clipped by 4 bases and J by 8 bases, with 9 bases between them. This CDR3 has 13 residues. The germline V gene encodes CDR1 SGHVS and CDR2 FQNEAQ. CDR3: CASSSGVDSPLHF. The CDR3 DNA is TGTGCCAGCAGCTCCGGGGTGGATTCACCCCTCCACTTT.

The table lists this clone with a count of one. The chain has TRBV5-1 and TRBJ1-1, with 7 bases matching TRBD1. This CDR3 spans 16 amino acids. The V segment lost 2 bases and the J segment 2 bases; nucleotides outside the gene matches: 9. Looked up from germline, CDR1 is SGHRS and CDR2 is YFSETQ. CDR3 loop: CASSLNPGTVNTEAFF. DNA for the CDR3: TGCGCCAGCAGCTTAAACCCCGGGACAGTTAACACTGAAGCTTTCTTT. The variable domain in full, with the rest retrieved from reference TRBV5-1 and TRBJ1-1, is KAGVTQTPRYLIKTRGQQVTLSCSPISGHRSVSWYQQTPGQGLQFLFEYFSETQRNKGNFPGRFSGRQFSNSRSEMNVSTLELGDSALYLCASSLNPGTVNTEAFFGQGTRLTVV.

The CDR3 region is CASSYSRRNNYGYTF. DNA of the CDR3: TGTGCCAGCAGTTACTCAAGGCGGAATAACTATGGCTACACCTTC. The J gene is TRBJ1-2, the V gene TRBV6-5; D is unresolved. This CDR3 is 15 amino acids long. In germline, CDR1 is MNHEY, CDR2 SVGAGI. The V gene lost 0 bases and the J gene lost 1 base, with 9 bases spanning the gap.

This sequence joins TRBV6-1 and TRBJ2-7; 13 bases line up with TRBD2. Looked up from germline, CDR1 is MNHNS and CDR2 is SASEGT. CDR3 length: 15 residues. V shed 6 bases and J 1 base; nucleotides not matched to a gene: 3. In nucleotides, the CDR3 is TGTGCCAGCAGCGGGGGACTAGCGGGGTCCTACGAGCAGTACTTC. Translating gives CASSGGLAGSYEQYF.

This clone was recorded once. This chain connects TRBV5-1 to TRBJ1-1; TRBD1 is a possible D gene (5 bases). V was shortened by 4 bases and J by 1 base, with 11 bases between the two germline ends. This CDR3 is built from 14 residues. Germline V CDR1 and CDR2: SGHRS, YFSETQ. The CDR3 DNA follows: TGCGCCAGCAGCGACAGTATCCCGAACACTGAAGCTTTCTTT. Encoded protein: CASSDSIPNTEAFF.

V gene TRBV7-9 combines with J gene TRBJ2-7, with 8 bases aligning to TRBD1. V dropped 5 bases and J dropped 5; count of bases not matched to a gene: 5. Germline V gene data show CDR1 as SEHNR and CDR2 as FQNEAQ (reference sequence). The CDR3 is 13 amino acids. The DNA for the CDR3 is TGTGCCAGCAGCGGACAGGGTAGTGACGAGCAGTACTTC. Protein product: CASSGQGSDEQYF.

The V and J genes are TRBV5-1 and TRBJ2-2; 9 positions agree with TRBD1. V lost 4 bases and J lost 1; bases outside the gene matches: 5. Germline V gene data show CDR1 as SGHRS and CDR2 as YFSETQ. This CDR3 region has 16 residues. This CDR3 is CASSPPGQGNTGELFF. CDR3 nucleotides: TGCGCCAGCAGCCCACCGGGACAGGGGAACACCGGGGAGCTGTTTTTT.

The V call is TRBV5-1, the J call TRBJ2-3, with 7 bases matching TRBD1. This CDR3 has 17 amino acids. Trimming at V came to 1 base and at J to 2 bases, leaving 10 bases not matched to a gene. Per the germline V gene, CDR1 is SGHRS and CDR2 is YFSETQ. CDR3 region: CASSLFRDSQVTDTQYF. The CDR3 DNA sequence: TGCGCCAGCAGCTTGTTCCGGGACAGTCAAGTCACAGATACGCAGTATTTT.

The chain joins TRBV10-1 to TRBJ2-7; possibly TRBD2 for D (6 bases). The germline CDR1 and CDR2 sequences are WNHNN and SYGVQD (reference sequence). Trimming shortened V by 3 bases and J by 2 bases, and 11 bases separated the two germline ends. There are 14 residues in the CDR3. The CDR3 reads CASSESGLAYEQYF. In DNA form, the CDR3 reads TGCGCCAGCAGTGAAAGCGGGTTGGCCTACGAGCAGTACTTC.

The J gene is TRBJ1-5, the V gene TRBV19; 10 bases are a match to TRBD1. The CDR3 totals 14 residues. V shed 7 bases, J shed 5 bases, and the junction held 5 bases outside the gene matches. Germline loops: CDR1 LNHDA, CDR2 SQIVND (reference sequence). DNA for the CDR3: TGTGCCAGTAACGGGGACAGGGGATATCAGCCCCAGCATTTT. Its translation: CASNGDRGYQPQHF.

This rearrangement joins TRBV7-9 to TRBJ1-1; a weak D match, TRBD1 (6 bases). Germline CDR1 is SEHNR and CDR2 is FQNEAQ (reference sequence). V was shortened by 5 bases and J by 13 bases, with 20 bases between the two germline ends. The CDR3 is 13 amino acids. CDR3 region: CASSLGPGEKCFF. CDR3 nucleotide sequence: TGTGCCAGCAGCCTGGGCCCAGGGGAGAAATGTTTCTTT.

The gene calls are TRBV4-3 and TRBJ2-2; TRBD1 matches 7 bases. The CDR3 is made up of 16 amino acids. Germline V gene sequence: CDR1 LGHNA, CDR2 YSLEER. V shed 6 bases and J 0 bases; nucleotides not matched to a gene: 7. CDR3 residues: CASSAGTATNTGELFF. DNA of the CDR3: TGCGCCAGCAGTGCCGGGACAGCTACGAACACCGGGGAGCTGTTTTTT.

Relative to its sample, this clone is medium-sized (0.01 to 0.1%). The gene calls are TRBV4-1 and TRBJ1-1; D possibly corresponds to TRBD1 (6 bases). Trimming removed 4 bases from V and 2 bases from J, with 11 bases in between. Germline-derived CDR1 and CDR2 are MGHRA and YSYEKL. The CDR3 is made up of 14 amino acids. The chain's CDR3 is CASSLDRLNTEAFF. The DNA of the CDR3 is TGCGCCAGCAGCCTCGACAGGTTAAACACTGAAGCTTTCTTT.

This clone was picked up a small number of times. V gene TRBV28 combines with J gene TRBJ2-2; possible D gene TRBD1, 6 bases. CDR3 length: 14 amino acids. Trimming shortened V by 10 bases and J by 2 bases, and 14 bases separated the two germline ends. The V gene's germline CDR1 is MDHEN and CDR2 SYDVKM. The CDR3 bases are TGTGCCATACAGACACAGGGTAACACCGGGGAGCTGTTTTTT. This sequence encodes CAIQTQGNTGELFF.